This T cell receptor (beta chain) appears in the sequencing data of a study of CD8 T cells in ankylosing spondylitis. Whole-study results and caveats: As for the disease-linked clones, they showed a CD8+ phenotype and occurred at relatively low frequencies in peripheral blood.

This clonotype was detected ten times or more. No antigen is known for it. TCRdb reprocessed the 5' RACE reads with MiXCR, giving one entry per CDR3 protein. The sample carries about 130,000 distinct CDR3 sequences, about 6.5% recorded once. Material for sequencing was blood, either unsorted or a sorted T cell fraction (not recorded which). This sequence was found in a male donor with ankylosing spondylitis or in good health (not recorded which).

The CDR3 spells CATSRTYRGNEQFF. CDR3 DNA sequence: TGTGCCACCAGCAGAACCTACAGGGGAAATGAGCAGTTCTTC. J is TRBJ2-1 and V is TRBV15; 7 nucleotides line up with TRBD1. V lost 2 bases and J lost 7; bases outside the gene matches: 5. The germline V gene encodes CDR1 LNHNV and CDR2 YYDKDF (reference sequence). The CDR3 is 14 amino acids. The whole variable domain, remainder taken from reference TRBV15 and TRBJ2-1, is DAMVIQNPRYQVTQFGKPVTLSCSQTLNHNVMYWYQQKSSQAPKLLFHYYDKDFNNEADTPDNFQSRRPNTSFCFLDIRSPGLGDTAMYLCATSRTYRGNEQFFGPGTRLTVL.